This T cell receptor beta chain was identified during a study of blood T cell repertoires in COVID-19. The data were produced by immunoSEQ multiplex PCR, yet TCRdb's version contains in-frame clones alone and is incomplete. This table holds 95,000 to 150,000 clones, 70% to 85% found once. V lost 5 bases to trimming and J lost 2 bases, with 15 bases between them. CDR1 SGHTA and CDR2 FQGNSA come from the germline V gene. The CDR3 sequence is 15 residues long. Sequenced input: peripheral blood. The chain is built from TRBV7-2 and TRBJ2-5; tentative D call: TRBD2 (5 bases). This TCR came from a woman in her 70s with acute or convalescent COVID-19. The CDR3 here is CASSLGPGTQETQYF. CDR3 DNA sequence: TGTGCCAGCAGCCTTGGTCCGGGAACTCAAGAGACCCAGTACTTC.